This TCR beta chain was recorded in a study of T cells in Graves' hyperthyroidism and ophthalmopathy. What was amplified from RNA transcripts were TCR beta CDR3 regions. The HTBI primer set served for first-round RT-PCR of the TCR CDR3. Each CDR3 protein gets one entry after TCRdb re-called the multiplex PCR reads with MiXCR. The table includes approximately 480,000 distinct CDR3 sequences, roughly 20% detected once. Study outcomes and limitations: Separation of ophthalmopathy from stable hyperthyroidism was achieved by a 13 V-J model.

The sample holds many counts of this clonotype. The antigen remains unidentified. The CDR3 consists of 13 residues. The ends were cut back, 8 bases at V and 1 base at J, with 11 bases in the middle. Germline V CDR1 and CDR2: LNHDA, SQIVND (reference sequence). This clonotype was sampled from a man aged 18 to 29 with Graves' hyperthyroidism. The sample was blood. The chain carries TRBV19 and TRBJ1-1, with D tentatively TRBD1 (5 bases). CDR3 coding DNA: TGTGCCAGTTGCACCACAGGGAACACTGAAGCTTTCTTT. It is translated as CASCTTGNTEAFF.